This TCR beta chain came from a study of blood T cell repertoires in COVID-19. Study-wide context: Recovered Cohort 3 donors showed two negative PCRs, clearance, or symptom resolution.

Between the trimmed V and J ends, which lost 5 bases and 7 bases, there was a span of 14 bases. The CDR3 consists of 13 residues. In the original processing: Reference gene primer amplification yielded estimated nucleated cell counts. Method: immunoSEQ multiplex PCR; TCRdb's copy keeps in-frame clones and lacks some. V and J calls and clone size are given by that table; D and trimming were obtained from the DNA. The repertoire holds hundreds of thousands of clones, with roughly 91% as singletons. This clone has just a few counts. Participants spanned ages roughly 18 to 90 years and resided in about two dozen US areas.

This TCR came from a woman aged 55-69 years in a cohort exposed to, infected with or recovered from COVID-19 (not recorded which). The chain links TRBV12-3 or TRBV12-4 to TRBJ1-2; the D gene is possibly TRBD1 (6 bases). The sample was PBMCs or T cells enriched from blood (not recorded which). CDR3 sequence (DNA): TGTGCCAGCAGTCCAGGGGACCACGGTGGCTACACCTTC. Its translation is CASSPGDHGGYTF.